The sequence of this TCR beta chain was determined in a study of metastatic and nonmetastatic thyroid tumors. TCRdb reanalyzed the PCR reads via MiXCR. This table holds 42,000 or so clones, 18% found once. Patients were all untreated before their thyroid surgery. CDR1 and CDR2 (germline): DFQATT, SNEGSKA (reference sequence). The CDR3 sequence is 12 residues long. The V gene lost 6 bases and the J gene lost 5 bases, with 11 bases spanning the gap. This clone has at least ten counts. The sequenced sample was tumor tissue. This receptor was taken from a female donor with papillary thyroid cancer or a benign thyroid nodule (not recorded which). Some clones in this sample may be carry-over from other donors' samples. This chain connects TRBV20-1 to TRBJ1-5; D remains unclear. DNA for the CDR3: TGCAGTGCCGAAGAGAGCGATCAGCCCCAGCATTTT. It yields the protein CSAEESDQPQHF.